This T cell receptor beta chain was captured by sequencing in a study of blood T cell repertoires in COVID-19. Overall study: Acute and convalescent COVID-19 specimens originated in the United States, Italy and Spain. Sample material is recorded as cDNA or gDNA derived from T cells, B-cell-depleted T cells, or PBMCs.

In the source study's methods: How many nucleated cells were present was estimated from reference gene primer amplification. Some clones are missing from TCRdb's copy, which holds only in-frame ones; the method was immunoSEQ multiplex PCR. V, J and clone size derive from that table, while D and trimming were established from the DNA sequence. The sample includes approximately 260,000 clones, approximately 87% of them seen just once. Germline CDR1 SGHAT, CDR2 FQNNGV. The trim removed 2 bases at V and 10 bases at J, leaving 4 bases unmatched. This CDR3 is 13 amino acids long. V is TRBV11-2 and J is TRBJ2-1, with 8 bases that match TRBD2. This clonotype was sampled from a man in his 60s who had recovered from COVID-19. The specimen sequenced was peripheral blood. CDR3 sequence: CASSLTLAGEQFF. DNA for the CDR3: TGTGCCAGCAGCTTAACATTAGCGGGGGAGCAGTTCTTC. Supplemented by reference TRBV11-2 and TRBJ2-1, the full variable domain reads EAGVAQSPRYKIIEKRQSVAFWCNPISGHATLYWYQQILGQGPKLLIQFQNNGVVDDSQLPKDRFSAERLKGVDSTLKIQPAKLEDSAVYLCASSLTLAGEQFFGPGTRLTVL.